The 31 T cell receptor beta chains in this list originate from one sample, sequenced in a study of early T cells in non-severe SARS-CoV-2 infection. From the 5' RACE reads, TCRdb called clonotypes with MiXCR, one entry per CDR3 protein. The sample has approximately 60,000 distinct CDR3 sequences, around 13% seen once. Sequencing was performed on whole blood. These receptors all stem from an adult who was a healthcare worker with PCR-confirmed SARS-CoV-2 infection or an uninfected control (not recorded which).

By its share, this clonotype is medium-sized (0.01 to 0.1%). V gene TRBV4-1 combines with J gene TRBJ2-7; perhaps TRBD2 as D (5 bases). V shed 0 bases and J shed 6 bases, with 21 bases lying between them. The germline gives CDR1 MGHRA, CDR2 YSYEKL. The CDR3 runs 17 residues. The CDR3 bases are TGCGCCAGCAGCCAAGAGTCAGAGGGCCCTCTGTTCCGCGAGCAGTACTTC. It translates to CASSQESEGPLFREQYF.

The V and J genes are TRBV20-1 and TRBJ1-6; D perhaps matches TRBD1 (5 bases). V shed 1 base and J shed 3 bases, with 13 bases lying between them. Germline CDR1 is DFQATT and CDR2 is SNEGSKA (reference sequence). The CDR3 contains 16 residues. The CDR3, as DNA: TGCAGTGCTAGAGCGGGGGGAGGAGGCTATAATTCACCCCTCCACTTT. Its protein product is CSARAGGGGYNSPLHF.

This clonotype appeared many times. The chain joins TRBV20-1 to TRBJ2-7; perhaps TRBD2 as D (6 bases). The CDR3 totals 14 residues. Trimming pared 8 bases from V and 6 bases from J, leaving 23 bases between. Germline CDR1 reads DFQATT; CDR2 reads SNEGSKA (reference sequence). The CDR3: CSPRGGDGRFEQYF. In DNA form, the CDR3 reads TGCAGTCCCCGGGGCGGGGACGGTCGGTTCGAGCAGTACTTC.

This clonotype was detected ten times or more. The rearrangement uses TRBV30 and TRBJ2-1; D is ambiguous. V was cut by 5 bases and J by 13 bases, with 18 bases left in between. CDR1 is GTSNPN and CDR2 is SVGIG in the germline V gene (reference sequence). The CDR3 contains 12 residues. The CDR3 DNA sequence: TGTGCCTGGGTTCCCGGTACTCACCTTCAGTTCTTC. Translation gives CAWVPGTHLQFF.

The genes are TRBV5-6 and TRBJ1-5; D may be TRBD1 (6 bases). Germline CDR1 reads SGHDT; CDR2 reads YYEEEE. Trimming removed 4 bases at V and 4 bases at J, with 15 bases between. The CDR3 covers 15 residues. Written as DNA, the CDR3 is TGTGCCAGCAGCGTTGGACAGTACTTTAATCAGCCCCAGCATTTT. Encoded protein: CASSVGQYFNQPQHF.

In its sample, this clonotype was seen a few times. As DNA, the CDR3 is TGTGCCAGCAGAGGACAGGGTTTTGGCGGGGAGCTGTTTTTT. Translating it yields CASRGQGFGGELFF. The chain carries TRBV6-4 and TRBJ2-2, with 8 nucleotides matching TRBD1. The germline CDR1 and CDR2 sequences are MRHNA and SNTAGT. With V trimmed by 6 bases and J by 7 bases, 7 bases remained unmatched. CDR3 length equals 14 residues.

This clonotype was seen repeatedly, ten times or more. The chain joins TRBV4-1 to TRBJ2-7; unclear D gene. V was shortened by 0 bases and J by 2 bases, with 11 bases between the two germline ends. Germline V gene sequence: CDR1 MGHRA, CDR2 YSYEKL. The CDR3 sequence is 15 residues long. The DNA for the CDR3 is TGCGCCAGCAGCCAAGATAAAAGGACCGCCTACGAGCAGTACTTC. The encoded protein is CASSQDKRTAYEQYF.

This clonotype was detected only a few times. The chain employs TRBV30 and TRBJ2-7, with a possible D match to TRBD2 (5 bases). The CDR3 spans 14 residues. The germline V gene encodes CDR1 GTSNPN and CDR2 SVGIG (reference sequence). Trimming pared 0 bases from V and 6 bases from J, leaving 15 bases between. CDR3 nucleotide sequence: TGTGCCTGGAGTGTAGTAAGGTTTCGGGGCGAGCAGTACTTC. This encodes CAWSVVRFRGEQYF.

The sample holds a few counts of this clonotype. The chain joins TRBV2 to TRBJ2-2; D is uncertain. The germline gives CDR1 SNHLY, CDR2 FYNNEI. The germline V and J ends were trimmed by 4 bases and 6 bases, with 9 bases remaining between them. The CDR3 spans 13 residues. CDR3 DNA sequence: TGTGCCAGCAGTGGGCTGGGTTCCGGGGAGCTGTTTTTT. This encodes CASSGLGSGELFF. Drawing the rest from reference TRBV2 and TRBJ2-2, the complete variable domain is EPEVTQTPSHQVTQMGQEVILRCVPISNHLYFYWYRQILGQKVEFLVSFYNNEISEKSEIFDDQFSVERPDGSNFTLKIRSTKLEDSAMYFCASSGLGSGELFFGEGSRLTVL.

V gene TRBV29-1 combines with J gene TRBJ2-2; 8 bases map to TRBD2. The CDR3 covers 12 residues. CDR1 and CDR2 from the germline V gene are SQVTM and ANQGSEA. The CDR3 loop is CARGGEAGELFF. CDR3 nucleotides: TGCGCCCGGGGGGGTGAGGCCGGGGAGCTGTTTTTT.

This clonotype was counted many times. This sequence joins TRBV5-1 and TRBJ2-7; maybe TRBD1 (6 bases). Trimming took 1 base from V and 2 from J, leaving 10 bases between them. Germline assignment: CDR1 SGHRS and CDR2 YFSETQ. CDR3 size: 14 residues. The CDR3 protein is CASSLQGPTYEQYF. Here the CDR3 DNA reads TGCGCCAGCAGCTTGCAGGGGCCCACCTACGAGCAGTACTTC.

The CDR3 bases are TGTGCCAGCAGCCTTGGACACTCGATTTACAATGAGCAGTTCTTC. Amino acids: CASSLGHSIYNEQFF. This chain joins TRBV7-9 and TRBJ2-1; a weak D match, TRBD1 (5 bases). Trimming left V 5 bases short and J 4 bases short, with 15 bases between. Germline loops: CDR1 SEHNR, CDR2 FQNEAQ (reference sequence). The CDR3 has 15 amino acids.

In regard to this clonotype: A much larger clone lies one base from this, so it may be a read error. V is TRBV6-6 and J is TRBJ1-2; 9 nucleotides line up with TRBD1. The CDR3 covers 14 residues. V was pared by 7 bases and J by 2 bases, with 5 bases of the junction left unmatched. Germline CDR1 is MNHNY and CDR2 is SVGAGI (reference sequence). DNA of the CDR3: TGTGCCAGCAAAATAGGACAGGGGAACTATGGCTACACCTTC. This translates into CASKIGQGNYGYTF.

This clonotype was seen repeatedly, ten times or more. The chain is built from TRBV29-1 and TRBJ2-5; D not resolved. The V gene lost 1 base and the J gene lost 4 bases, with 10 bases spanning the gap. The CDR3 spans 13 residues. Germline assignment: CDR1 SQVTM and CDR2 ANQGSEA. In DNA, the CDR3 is TGCAGCGTTGAAGTGATCTTGGGAGAGACCCAGTACTTC. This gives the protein CSVEVILGETQYF.

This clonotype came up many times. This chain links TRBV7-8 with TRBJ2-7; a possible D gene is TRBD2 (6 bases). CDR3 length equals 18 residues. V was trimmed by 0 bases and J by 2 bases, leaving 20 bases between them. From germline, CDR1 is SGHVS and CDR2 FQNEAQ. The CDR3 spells CASSLASTSLALPYEQYF. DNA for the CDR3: TGTGCCAGCAGCTTAGCGTCTACTAGCTTAGCTTTACCCTACGAGCAGTACTTC.

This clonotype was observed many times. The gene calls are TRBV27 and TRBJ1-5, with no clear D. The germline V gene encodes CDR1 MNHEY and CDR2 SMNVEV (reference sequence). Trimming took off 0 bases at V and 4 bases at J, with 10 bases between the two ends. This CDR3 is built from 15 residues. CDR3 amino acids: CASSLSAGENQPQHF. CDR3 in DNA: TGTGCCAGCAGTTTATCGGCAGGAGAGAATCAGCCCCAGCATTTT.

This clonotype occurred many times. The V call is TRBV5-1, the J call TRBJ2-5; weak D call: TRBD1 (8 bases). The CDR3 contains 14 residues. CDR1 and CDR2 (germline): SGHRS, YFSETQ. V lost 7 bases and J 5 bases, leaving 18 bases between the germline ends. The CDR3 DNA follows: TGCGCCAGCCGGAGGACAGGGAGGGTGGAGACCCAGTACTTC. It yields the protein CASRRTGRVETQYF.

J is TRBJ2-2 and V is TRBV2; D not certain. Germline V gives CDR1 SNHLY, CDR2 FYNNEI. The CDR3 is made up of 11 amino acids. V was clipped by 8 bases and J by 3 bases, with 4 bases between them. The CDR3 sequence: CASRDTGELFF. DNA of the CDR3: TGTGCCAGCCGAGACACCGGGGAGCTGTTTTTT. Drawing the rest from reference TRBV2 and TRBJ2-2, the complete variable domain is EPEVTQTPSHQVTQMGQEVILRCVPISNHLYFYWYRQILGQKVEFLVSFYNNEISEKSEIFDDQFSVERPDGSNFTLKIRSTKLEDSAMYFCASRDTGELFFGEGSRLTVL.

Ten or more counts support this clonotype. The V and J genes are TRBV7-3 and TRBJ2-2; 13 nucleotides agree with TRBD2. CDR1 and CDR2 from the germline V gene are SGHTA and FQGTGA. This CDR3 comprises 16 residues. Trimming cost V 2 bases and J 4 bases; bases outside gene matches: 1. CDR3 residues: CASSLWTSGSTGELFF. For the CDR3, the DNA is TGTGCCAGCAGCTTATGGACTAGCGGGAGCACCGGGGAGCTGTTTTTT. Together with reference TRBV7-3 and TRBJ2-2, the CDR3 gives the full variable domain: GAGVSQTPSNKVTEKGKYVELRCDPISGHTALYWYRQSLGQGPEFLIYFQGTGAADDSGLPNDRFFAVRPEGSVSTLKIQRTERGDSAVYLCASSLWTSGSTGELFFGEGSRLTVL.

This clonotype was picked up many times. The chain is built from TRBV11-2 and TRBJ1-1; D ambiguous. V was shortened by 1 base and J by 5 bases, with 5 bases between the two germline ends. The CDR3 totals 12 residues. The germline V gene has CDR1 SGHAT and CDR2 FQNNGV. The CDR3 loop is CASSLGWTEAFF. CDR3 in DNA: TGTGCCAGCAGCTTAGGTTGGACTGAAGCTTTCTTT.

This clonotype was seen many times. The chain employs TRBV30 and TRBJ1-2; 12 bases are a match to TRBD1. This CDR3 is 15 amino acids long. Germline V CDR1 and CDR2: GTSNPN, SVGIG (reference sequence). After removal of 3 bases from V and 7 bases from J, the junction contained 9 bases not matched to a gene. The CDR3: CAWSLGQGAGGGYTF. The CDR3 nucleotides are TGTGCCTGGAGCTTGGGACAGGGGGCTGGCGGTGGCTACACCTTC.

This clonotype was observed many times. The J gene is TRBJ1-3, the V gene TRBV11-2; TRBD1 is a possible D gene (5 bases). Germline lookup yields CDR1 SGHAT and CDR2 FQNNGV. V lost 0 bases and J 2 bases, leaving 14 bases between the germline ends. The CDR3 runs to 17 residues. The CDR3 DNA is TGTGCCAGCAGCTTAGACCTACAGGTATTAACTGGAAACACCATATATTTT. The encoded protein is CASSLDLQVLTGNTIYF.

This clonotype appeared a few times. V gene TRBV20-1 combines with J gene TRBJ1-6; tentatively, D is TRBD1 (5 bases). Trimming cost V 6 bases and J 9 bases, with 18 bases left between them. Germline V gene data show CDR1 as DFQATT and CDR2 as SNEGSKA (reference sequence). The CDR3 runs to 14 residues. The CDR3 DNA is TGCAGTGCAAGAAAGGAGGGGCCCAGTTCACCCCTCCACTTT. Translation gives CSARKEGPSSPLHF.

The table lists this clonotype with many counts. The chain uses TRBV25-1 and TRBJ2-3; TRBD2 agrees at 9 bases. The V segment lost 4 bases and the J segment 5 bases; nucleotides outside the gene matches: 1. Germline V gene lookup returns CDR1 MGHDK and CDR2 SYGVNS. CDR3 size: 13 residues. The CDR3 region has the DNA TGTGCCAGCAGTGTACTAGCGGGAGATACGCAGTATTTT. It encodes CASSVLAGDTQYF.

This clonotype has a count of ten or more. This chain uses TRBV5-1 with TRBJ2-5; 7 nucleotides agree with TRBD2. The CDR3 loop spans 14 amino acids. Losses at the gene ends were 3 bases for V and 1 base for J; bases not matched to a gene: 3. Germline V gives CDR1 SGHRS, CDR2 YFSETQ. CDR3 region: CASSSTSAQETQYF. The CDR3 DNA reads TGCGCCAGCAGCTCCACTAGCGCCCAAGAGACCCAGTACTTC.

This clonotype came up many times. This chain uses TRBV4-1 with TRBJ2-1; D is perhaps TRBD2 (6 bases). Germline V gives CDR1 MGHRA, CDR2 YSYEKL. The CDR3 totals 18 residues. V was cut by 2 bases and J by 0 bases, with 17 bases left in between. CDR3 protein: CASSQLVRGVSSYNEQFF. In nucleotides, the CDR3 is TGCGCCAGCAGCCAATTGGTCCGCGGGGTAAGCTCCTACAATGAGCAGTTCTTC.

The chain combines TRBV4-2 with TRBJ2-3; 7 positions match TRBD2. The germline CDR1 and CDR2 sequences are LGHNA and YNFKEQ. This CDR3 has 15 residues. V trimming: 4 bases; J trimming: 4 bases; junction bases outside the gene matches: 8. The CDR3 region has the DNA TGTGCCAGCAGCCTAACTATTGGGGGGGCAGATACGCAGTATTTT. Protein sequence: CASSLTIGGADTQYF.

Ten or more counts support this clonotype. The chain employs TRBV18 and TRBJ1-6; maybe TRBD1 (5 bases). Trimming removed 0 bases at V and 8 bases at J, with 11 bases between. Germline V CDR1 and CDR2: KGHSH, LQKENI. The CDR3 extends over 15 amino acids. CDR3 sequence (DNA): TGTGCCAGCTCACCACCAGGGACCACCTATTCACCCCTCCACTTT. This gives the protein CASSPPGTTYSPLHF.

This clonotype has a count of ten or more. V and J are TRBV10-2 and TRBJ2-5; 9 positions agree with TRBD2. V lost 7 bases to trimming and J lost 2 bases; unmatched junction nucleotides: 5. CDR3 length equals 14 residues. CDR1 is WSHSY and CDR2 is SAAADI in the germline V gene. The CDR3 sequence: CASNRGRGQETQYF. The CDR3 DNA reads TGCGCCAGCAATCGCGGGAGGGGGCAAGAGACCCAGTACTTC.

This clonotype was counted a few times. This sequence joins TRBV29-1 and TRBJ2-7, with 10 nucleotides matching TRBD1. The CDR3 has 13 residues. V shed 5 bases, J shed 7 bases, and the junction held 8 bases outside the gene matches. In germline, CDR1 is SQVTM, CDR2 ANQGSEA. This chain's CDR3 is CSVRTGGFGEQYF. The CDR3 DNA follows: TGCAGCGTTCGGACAGGGGGTTTCGGGGAGCAGTACTTC.

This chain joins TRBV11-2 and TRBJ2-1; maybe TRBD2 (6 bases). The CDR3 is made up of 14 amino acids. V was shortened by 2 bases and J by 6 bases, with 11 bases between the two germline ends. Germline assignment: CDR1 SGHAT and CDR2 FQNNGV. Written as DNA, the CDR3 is TGTGCCAGCAGCTTACACGGGAGTATCAATGAGCAGTTCTTC. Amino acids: CASSLHGSINEQFF.